The T cell receptor beta chain under discussion was sequenced for a study of shared clonotypes between healthy human individuals. Study-level findings and limits: The study's rarefaction showed incomplete sorted-subset sequencing despite large depth. It was observed that 5% to 6.5% of naive CD4 clonotypes were shared across a handful of donors.

Comment on this clone: What it binds is not known.

Germline values: CDR1 MDHEN, CDR2 SYDVKM. The CDR3 consists of 16 residues. Trimming stripped 1 base from V and 3 bases from J, with 15 bases between. Here immunoSEQ multiplex PCR was the method, and the copy in TCRdb shows in-frame clones only, minus some. This sample yields 230,000 or so clones, of which approximately 65% are seen a single time; around 10% belongs to the top ten. V gene TRBV28 combines with J gene TRBJ2-5; D not resolved. The TCR comes from a man younger than 45 in good health. The sequencing sample was made of memory CD4+ T cells sorted from blood. Subset meaning: CD45RA-negative fraction. The CDR3 loop is CASSLSGRTPEETQYF. As DNA, the CDR3 is TGTGCCAGCAGTTTATCTGGAAGGACCCCGGAAGAGACCCAGTACTTC.